This TCR beta chain was captured in a study of blood T cell repertoires in COVID-19. Per the original data handling: Quantification of nucleated cells was approximated via reference gene primer amplification. Libraries were prepared by immunoSEQ multiplex PCR; TCRdb keeps only in-frame clonotypes and omits some of them. The DNA was the basis for D and trimming; V, J and clone size are from that table. The table lists 150,000 or so clones, around 78% of them singletons, with 1.5% to 2% in the top ten. CDR1 MNHEY and CDR2 SMNVEV come from the germline V gene (reference sequence). The CDR3 is made up of 17 amino acids. J was trimmed by 0 bases and V by 5 bases; bases with no gene match: 10.

The sequence was collected from a man aged 80 or over with acute or convalescent COVID-19. V usage is TRBV27 and J usage is TRBJ1-5; TRBD1 aligns across 7 bases. The sample comprised peripheral blood. This chain's CDR3 is CASSLQAGTASNQPQHF. For the CDR3, the DNA is TGTGCCAGCAGTCTGCAAGCCGGGACAGCTAGCAATCAGCCCCAGCATTTT.